This TCR beta chain was identified in a study of CD8+CD57+ T cells in acquired aplastic anemia. Genomic DNA constituted the template upon which TCR beta VDJ and CDR3 profiling was performed. TCRdb processed the reads anew with MiXCR; each CDR3 protein has one entry. The data show roughly 280,000 distinct CDR3 sequences, with 45% to 65% seen just once and 1.3% held by the top ten. Germline CDR1 SGHAT, CDR2 FQNNGV. This CDR3 region has 17 residues. The J segment lost 2 bases and the V segment lost 1 base, leaving 6 bases of the junction unmatched. Details on this clonotype: What it binds is not known.

By flow cytometry, patients selected for sequencing had shown an expansion of CD8+CD57+ cells. Every patient presented with severe acquired aplastic anemia. Study-wide findings and caveats: Sharing between patients and controls was observed for twenty-nine CD8+ CDR3 sequences.

The sample comprised sorted CD4+, CD8+, or CD8+CD57+ T cells (not recorded which) from PBMCs. The TCR originated in a human donor with aplastic anemia. The chain carries TRBV11-2 and TRBJ2-1, with 9 bases matching TRBD2. The CDR3 loop reads CASSLGVSSGTYNEQFF. The CDR3 DNA reads TGTGCCAGCAGCTTAGGAGTCTCTAGCGGGACCTACAATGAGCAGTTCTTC.